The 8 T cell receptor beta chains listed next were all sequenced from one sample in a study of cytomegalovirus exposure and HLA in healthy donors (dated by TCRdb to 2017 to 2019). Library preparation used the immunoSEQ multiplex PCR assay. A mixture of 60 forward primers for TCR Vbeta segments and 13 reverse primers for TCR Jbeta segments was used in the multiplex PCR. Here the immuneACCESS table is served through TCRdb, limited to in-frame sequences with V and J called. Missing clones are a known gap in these copies; in checked studies unresolved V genes cover under half, and the rest lacks a known reason. The sample data list 200,000 to 250,000 clones, and about 79% of these were observed just once. The ten largest clonotypes hold around 2% of the sample. The sample comprised PBMCs. All receptors come from a man between 18 and 35 years old in good health and CMV-seronegative.

This chain uses TRBV19 with TRBJ2-7; D is unclear. The CDR3 is 15 amino acids. Germline CDR1 reads LNHDA; CDR2 reads SQIVND (reference sequence). V was pared by 3 bases and J by 4 bases, with 16 bases between. The CDR3 loop is CASSIGLTAPYEQYF. CDR3 sequence (DNA): TGTGCCAGTAGTATTGGGCTCACCGCGCCTTACGAGCAGTACTTC.

V is TRBV28 and J is TRBJ2-2; the match to TRBD1 covers 7 bases. Germline assignment: CDR1 MDHEN and CDR2 SYDVKM. V shed 7 bases, J shed 2 bases, and the junction held 4 bases outside the gene matches. The CDR3 spans 14 residues. The CDR3, as DNA: TGTGCCAGCAAGGGACAGATTAACACCGGGGAGCTGTTTTTT. Translating gives CASKGQINTGELFF.

The V and J genes are TRBV6-5 and TRBJ1-4; 7 bases agree with TRBD1. Germline CDR1 MNHEY, CDR2 SVGAGI. CDR3 length: 16 amino acids. V shed 0 bases and J 7 bases; nucleotides not matched to a gene: 8. CDR3 region: CASSYSGGLVGEKLFF. In DNA form, the CDR3 reads TGTGCCAGCAGTTACTCAGGGGGCTTGGTCGGTGAAAAACTGTTTTTT.

This clone was recorded a few times. The chain has TRBV11-2 and TRBJ2-5, with D possibly matching TRBD2 (5 bases). The germline V gene has CDR1 SGHAT and CDR2 FQNNGV. The CDR3 extends over 15 amino acids. V gave up 4 bases and J gave up 7 bases, with 19 bases separating them. The DNA for the CDR3 is TGTGCCAGCAGCTACCTTAAGCGAGGGCCGGGGACCCAGTACTTC. This translates into CASSYLKRGPGTQYF. The whole variable domain, remainder taken from reference TRBV11-2 and TRBJ2-5, is EAGVAQSPRYKIIEKRQSVAFWCNPISGHATLYWYQQILGQGPKLLIQFQNNGVVDDSQLPKDRFSAERLKGVDSTLKIQPAKLEDSAVYLCASSYLKRGPGTQYFGPGTRLLVL.

The V gene is TRBV7-6, the J gene TRBJ2-5; 8 nucleotides line up with TRBD1. The ends lost 4 bases at V and 0 bases at J; junction bases unmatched: 7. From germline, CDR1 is SGHVS and CDR2 FNYEAQ. This CDR3 contains 16 residues. CDR3 sequence: CASSSRYRGNQETQYF. In nucleotides, the CDR3 is TGTGCCAGCAGCTCCAGGTACAGGGGGAACCAAGAGACCCAGTACTTC.

This clone has more than one count but fewer than ten. This sequence joins TRBV16 and TRBJ2-7; the match to TRBD2 covers 12 bases. The CDR3 consists of 15 residues. Germline assignment: CDR1 KGHSY and CDR2 FQNENV. The V gene end was trimmed by 2 bases and the J gene end by 4 bases; junction bases not matched to a gene: 3. The CDR3 DNA sequence: TGTGCCAGCAGCCAAGGACTAGCGGGAAAGTACGAGCAGTACTTC. Translated, it gives CASSQGLAGKYEQYF.

The rearrangement links TRBV4-3 to TRBJ2-5; D perhaps matches TRBD1 (6 bases). The germline gives CDR1 LGHNA, CDR2 YSLEER. The CDR3 spans 13 residues. V was clipped by 5 bases and J by 2 bases, with 9 bases between them. The CDR3 DNA reads as TGCGCCAGCAGCAACAGGGTGCAAGAGACCCAGTACTTC. Protein product: CASSNRVQETQYF.

The CDR3 spells CASSSPSYEQYF. The CDR3 coding sequence is TGTGCCAGCAGTTCCCCTTCCTACGAGCAGTACTTC. The chain employs TRBV28 and TRBJ2-7, with no clear D. With 4 bases removed from V and 1 base from J, the gap between germline ends came to 5 bases. CDR3 length: 12 amino acids. Looked up from germline, CDR1 is MDHEN and CDR2 is SYDVKM.